These 11 T cell receptor beta chains were all obtained from the same sample, sequenced in a study of blood T cell repertoires in COVID-19. Produced via immunoSEQ multiplex PCR; TCRdb's table is partial and in-frame only. The table shows some 250,000 clones, with about 73% occurring only once. Sequenced: peripheral blood. These receptors originate from a woman aged 80 or older with acute or convalescent COVID-19.

The chain uses TRBV7-9 and TRBJ2-5, with 10 bases fitting TRBD1. V was clipped by 5 bases and J by 5 bases; unmatched bases: 8. Germline V lookup: CDR1 SEHNR, CDR2 FQNEAQ (reference sequence). The CDR3 extends over 15 amino acids. CDR3 in amino acids: CASSRQGAIGETQYF. In DNA, the CDR3 is TGTGCCAGCAGCCGACAGGGGGCGATTGGGGAGACCCAGTACTTC. Filled out from reference TRBV7-9 and TRBJ2-5, the complete variable domain reads DTGVSQNPRHKITKRGQNVTFRCDPISEHNRLYWYRQTLGQGPEFLTYFQNEAQLEKSRLLSDRFSAERPKGSFSTLEIQRTEQGDSAMYLCASSRQGAIGETQYFGPGTRLLVL.

The V and J genes are TRBV5-4 and TRBJ2-5, with D tentatively TRBD1 (6 bases). In germline, CDR1 is SGHNT, CDR2 YYREEE (reference sequence). The CDR3 runs 15 residues. Trimming removed 3 bases from V and 0 bases from J, with 12 bases in between. The CDR3 here is CASSWDTLYQETQYF. The CDR3 region has the DNA TGTGCCAGCAGCTGGGACACCCTGTACCAAGAGACCCAGTACTTC. Combining the CDR3 with reference TRBV5-4 and TRBJ2-5 gives the whole variable domain ETGVTQSPTHLIKTRGQQVTLRCSSQSGHNTVSWYQQALGQGPQFIFQYYREEENGRGNFPPRFSGLQFPNYSSELNVNALELDDSALYLCASSWDTLYQETQYFGPGTRLLVL.

This chain links TRBV7-7 with TRBJ2-3, with 11 bases lining up with TRBD1. Germline V gives CDR1 SSHAT, CDR2 FNYEAQ (reference sequence). The J segment lost 4 bases and the V segment lost 3 bases, leaving 0 bases of the junction unmatched. The CDR3 sequence is 14 residues long. DNA for the CDR3: TGTGCCAGCAGCTTGGGACAGGGGGCAGATACGCAGTATTTT. Translating gives CASSLGQGADTQYF.

The CDR3 spells CASSYLSGNTGELFF. The CDR3 DNA is TGTGCCAGCAGTTACTTATCCGGGAACACCGGGGAGCTGTTTTTT. The gene calls are TRBV6-2 or TRBV6-3 and TRBJ2-2, with D unclear. The CDR3 totals 15 residues. The germline gives CDR1 MNHEY, CDR2 SVGEGT. Between the trimmed V and J ends, which lost 1 base and 1 base, there was a span of 7 bases.

On this clone: The junction does not match germline at one end; this may be a read error. This chain uses TRBV19 with TRBJ2-5; D possibly corresponds to TRBD2 (6 bases). There are 14 residues in the CDR3. In germline, CDR1 is LNHDA, CDR2 SQIVND (reference sequence). For the CDR3, the DNA is TGTGCCAGTAGTAAGGCGGGATTCCAAGATACCCAGTACTTC. The encoded protein is CASSKAGFQDTQYF.

This clone was detected only once. This rearrangement joins TRBV30 to TRBJ2-1, with 7 bases matching TRBD2. Germline CDR1 and CDR2: GTSNPN and SVGIG (reference sequence). V lost 0 bases, J lost 2 bases, and 7 bases stayed unmatched. There are 16 residues in the CDR3. CDR3 amino acids: CAWSVPGTNAYNEQFF. DNA of the CDR3: TGTGCCTGGAGTGTACCCGGGACTAACGCCTACAATGAGCAGTTCTTC.

The gene calls are TRBV6-5 and TRBJ1-4, with D maybe TRBD1 (6 bases). This CDR3 is 14 amino acids long. Trimming cost V 4 bases and J 8 bases, with 14 bases left between them. CDR1 and CDR2 from the germline V gene are MNHEY and SVGAGI. The CDR3 loop reads CASSFSTGREKLFF. DNA for the CDR3: TGTGCCAGCAGTTTCTCGACAGGAAGGGAAAAACTGTTTTTT.

The chain employs TRBV18 and TRBJ1-2, with TRBD1 matching over 9 bases. The CDR3 extends over 18 amino acids. Trimming removed 0 bases from V and 5 bases from J; junction bases left unmatched: 13. CDR1 is KGHSH and CDR2 is LQKENI in the germline V gene. The CDR3 loop reads CASSPPVGQGPAGYGYTF. The CDR3 DNA reads as TGTGCCAGCTCACCACCAGTCGGACAGGGGCCGGCCGGTTATGGCTACACCTTC.

This clone has just one count. The rearrangement joins TRBV7-2 to TRBJ2-1; no firm D call. Germline V gene lookup returns CDR1 SGHTA and CDR2 FQGNSA. Trimming pared 2 bases from V and 9 bases from J, leaving 11 bases between. The CDR3 runs to 13 residues. The CDR3 DNA sequence: TGTGCCAGCAGCTTATTCTCTAGAGGTGAGCAGTTCTTC. Translated, it gives CASSLFSRGEQFF.

The rearrangement links TRBV7-9 to TRBJ1-2; weak D call: TRBD1 (5 bases). Germline assignment: CDR1 SEHNR and CDR2 FQNEAQ (reference sequence). V gave up 1 base and J gave up 2 bases, with 14 bases separating them. The CDR3 has 16 residues. The CDR3 protein is CASSLGFGGSNYGYTF. CDR3 DNA sequence: TGTGCCAGCAGCTTAGGCTTCGGGGGGAGCAACTATGGCTACACCTTC.

This sequence joins TRBV20-1 and TRBJ1-6; TRBD1 agrees at 7 bases. This CDR3 is 12 amino acids long. CDR1 is DFQATT and CDR2 is SNEGSKA in the germline V gene (reference sequence). V shed 3 bases and J 8 bases; nucleotides not matched to a gene: 1. CDR3 in amino acids: CSASTGDSPLHF. The CDR3 DNA reads TGCAGTGCTAGTACAGGGGATTCACCCCTCCACTTT.